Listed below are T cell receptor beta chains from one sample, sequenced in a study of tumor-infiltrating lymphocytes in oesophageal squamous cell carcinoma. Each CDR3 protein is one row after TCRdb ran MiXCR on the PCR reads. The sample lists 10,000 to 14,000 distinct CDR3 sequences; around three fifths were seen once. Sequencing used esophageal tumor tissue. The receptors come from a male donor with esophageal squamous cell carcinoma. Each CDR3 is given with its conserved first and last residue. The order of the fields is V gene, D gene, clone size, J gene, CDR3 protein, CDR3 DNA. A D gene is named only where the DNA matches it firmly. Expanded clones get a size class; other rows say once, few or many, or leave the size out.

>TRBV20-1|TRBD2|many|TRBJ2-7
CSASGRKASYEQYF
TGCAGCGCCAGCGGGAGGAAGGCCTCCTACGAGCAGTACTTC
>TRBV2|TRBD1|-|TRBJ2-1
CASSVRGGQGSDEQFF
TGTGCCAGCAGTGTAAGGGGGGGACAGGGATCCGATGAGCAGTTCTTC
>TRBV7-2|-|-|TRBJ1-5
CASSLVAAGTGQPQHF
TGTGCCAGCAGCTTAGTAGCGGCAGGGACGGGACAGCCCCAGCATTTT
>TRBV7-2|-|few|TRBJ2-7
CASSLTTKPSYEQYF
TGTGCCAGCAGCTTAACAACAAAACCCTCCTACGAGCAGTACTTC
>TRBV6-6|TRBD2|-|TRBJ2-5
CASSYGTSRKETQYF
TGTGCCAGCAGTTATGGGACTAGCCGGAAGGAGACCCAGTACTTC
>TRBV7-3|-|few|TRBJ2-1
CASSGGATYNEQFF
TGTGCCAGCAGCGGGGGGGCCACGTACAATGAGCAGTTCTTC
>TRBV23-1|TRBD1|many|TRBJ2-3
CARGARGRDTQYF
TGCGCCAGGGGAGCCAGGGGGAGAGATACGCAGTATTTT
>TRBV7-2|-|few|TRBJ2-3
CASSLVVGPTDTQYF
TGTGCCAGCAGCTTAGTGGTAGGCCCCACAGATACGCAGTATTTT
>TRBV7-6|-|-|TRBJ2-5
CASSPRRGNEQYF
TGTGCCAGCAGCCCCAGGCGTGGCAATGAGCAGTACTTC
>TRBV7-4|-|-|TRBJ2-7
CASSPSGAKGEQYF
TGTGCCAGCAGCCCCTCTGGCGCTAAGGGCGAGCAGTACTTC
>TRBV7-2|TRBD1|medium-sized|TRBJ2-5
CASSRDRGLETQYF
TGTGCCAGCAGCCGGGACAGGGGTTTAGAGACCCAGTACTTC
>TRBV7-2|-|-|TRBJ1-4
CASSPGPDATNEKLFF
TGTGCCAGCAGCCCGGGACCGGATGCAACTAATGAAAAACTGTTTTTT
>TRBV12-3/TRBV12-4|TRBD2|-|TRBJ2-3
CASSFGWRLAGGTTTSTDTQYF
TGTGCCAGCAGTTTTGGCTGGCGACTAGCGGGAGGAACGACTACTAGCACAGATACGCAGTATTTT
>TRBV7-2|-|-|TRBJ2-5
CASSLGQRQETQYF
TGTGCCAGCAGCTTAGGACAGAGACAAGAGACCCAGTACTTC
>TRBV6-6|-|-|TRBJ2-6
CASSPTSGAHVLTF
TGTGCCAGCAGTCCGACCTCTGGGGCCCACGTCCTGACTTTC
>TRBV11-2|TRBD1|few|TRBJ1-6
CASSLVTGEHSPLHF
TGTGCCAGCAGCTTAGTGACAGGGGAGCATTCACCCCTCCACTTT
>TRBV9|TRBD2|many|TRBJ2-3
CASSVTSGFTDTQYF
TGTGCCAGCAGCGTAACTAGCGGGTTTACAGATACGCAGTATTTT
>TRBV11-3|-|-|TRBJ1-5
CASSFHDRRSNQPQHF
TGTGCCAGCAGCTTCCACGACAGACGAAGCAATCAGCCCCAGCATTTT
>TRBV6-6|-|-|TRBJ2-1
CASSYPWTNEQFF
TGTGCCAGCAGTTACCCATGGACAAATGAGCAGTTCTTC
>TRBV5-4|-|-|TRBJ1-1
CASSLGGVNTEAFF
TGCGCCAGCAGCTTGGGCGGGGTCAACACTGAAGCTTTCTTT
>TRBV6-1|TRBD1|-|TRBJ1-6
CASRAGGFSPLHF
TGTGCCAGCAGAGCAGGGGGCTTTTCACCCCTCCACTTT
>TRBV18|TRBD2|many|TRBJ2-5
CASSPLTSGSWETQYF
TGTGCCAGCTCACCACTGACTAGCGGGAGTTGGGAGACCCAGTACTTC
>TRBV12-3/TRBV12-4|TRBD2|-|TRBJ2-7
CASRSGSLGELYF
TGTGCCAGCAGGAGCGGGAGCTTAGGGGAGCTGTACTTC
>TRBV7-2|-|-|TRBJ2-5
CASSWGLPQETQYF
TGTGCCAGCAGCTGGGGCTTACCTCAAGAGACCCAGTACTTC
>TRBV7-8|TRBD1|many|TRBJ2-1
CASSQRDSSYNEQFF
TGTGCCAGCAGCCAAAGGGACAGCTCCTACAATGAGCAGTTCTTC
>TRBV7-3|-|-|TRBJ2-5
CASSHNRAAFYNEQYF
TGTGCCAGCAGCCACAACCGGGCCGCATTCTACAATGAGCAGTACTTC
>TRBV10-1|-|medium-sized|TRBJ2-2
CASSRDGTGELFF
TGCGCCAGCTCCAGGGACGGGACCGGGGAGCTGTTTTTT
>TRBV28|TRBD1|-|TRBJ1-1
CATDYARGWGYTEAFF
TGTGCCACCGATTACGCCAGGGGGTGGGGATACACTGAAGCTTTCTTT
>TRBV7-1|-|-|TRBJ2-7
CASSFTGVAYEQYF
TGTGCCAGCTCATTCACGGGAGTCGCCTACGAGCAGTACTTC
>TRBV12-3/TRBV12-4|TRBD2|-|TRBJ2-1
CASRPGTSVEQFF
TGTGCCAGCAGGCCCGGGACTAGCGTTGAGCAGTTCTTC
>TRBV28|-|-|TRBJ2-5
CASSFVPLELTQYF
TGTGCCAGCAGTTTCGTTCCGTTAGAACTGACCCAGTACTTC
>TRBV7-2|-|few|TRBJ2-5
CASSLVRGGGETQYF
TGTGCCAGCAGCTTGGTCAGAGGGGGAGGGGAGACCCAGTACTTC
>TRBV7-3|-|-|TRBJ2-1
CASSLSLAWDNEQFF
TGTGCCAGCAGCTTATCTCTAGCGTGGGACAATGAGCAGTTCTTC
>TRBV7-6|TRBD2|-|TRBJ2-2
CASSLGHSGSGTGELFF
TGTGCCAGCAGCTTAGGCCACAGCGGGAGTGGCACCGGGGAGCTGTTTTTT
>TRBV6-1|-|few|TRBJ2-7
CASSSDHPDMIKGEQYF
TGTGCCAGCAGTTCCGACCATCCGGACATGATAAAGGGCGAGCAGTACTTC
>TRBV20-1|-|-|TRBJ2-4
CSAGRAAHKQPQHF
TGCAGTGCCGGTCGGGCGGCCCACAAGCAGCCCCAGCATTTC
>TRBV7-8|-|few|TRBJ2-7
CASSFKQGPSYEQYF
TGTGCCAGCAGCTTTAAACAGGGCCCATCCTACGAGCAGTACTTC
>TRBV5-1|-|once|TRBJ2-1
CASSLGSHANYEQFF
TGCGCCAGCAGCTTGGGATCCCACGCAAATTACGAGCAGTTCTTC
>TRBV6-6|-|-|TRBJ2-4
CASSYFETQYF
TGTGCCAGCAGTTACTTTGAGACCCAGTACTTT
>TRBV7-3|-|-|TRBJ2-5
CASSLNGEETQYF
TGTGCCAGCAGCTTAAACGGAGAAGAGACCCAGTACTTC